The 8 T cell receptor beta chains below were found in one sample sequenced in a study of vaccination effects on CD4 cells after COVID-19. The protocol was immunoSEQ multiplex PCR, while the TCRdb copy is restricted to in-frame clones and leaves out a portion. The table has 20,000 to 25,000 clones, nearly 75% seen once. It was after approximately 11 days of culture that CD4+ T cells were isolated. Their specific antigens are unknown. This specimen was CD4+ T cells from PBMCs cultured without peptide, taken before COVID-19 vaccination. All receptors derive from a human donor who received a COVID-19 vaccine.

The rearrangement uses TRBV7-9 and TRBJ2-3; 9 positions match TRBD2. Germline V gives CDR1 SEHNR, CDR2 FQNEAQ (reference sequence). This CDR3 contains 13 residues. Unmatched junction bases numbered 1, after V lost 1 base and J lost 8 bases. CDR3 nucleotides: TGTGCCAGCAGCTTAGAGCGGGGGGCTACGCAGTATTTT. Its translation: CASSLERGATQYF.

The V call is TRBV7-2, the J call TRBJ2-1, with TRBD1 matching over 7 bases. This CDR3 has 15 residues. The J segment lost 3 bases and the V segment lost 2 bases, leaving 4 bases of the junction unmatched. Looked up from germline, CDR1 is SGHTA and CDR2 is FQGNSA. CDR3 bases: TGTGCCAGCAGCTTATCGACAGGGCTCTACAATGAGCAGTTCTTC. Its translation: CASSLSTGLYNEQFF.

The chain combines TRBV10-3 with TRBJ1-2; 7 bases match TRBD1. CDR1 ENHRY and CDR2 SYGVKD come from the germline V gene. The CDR3 runs 13 residues. Trimming removed 6 bases from V and 4 bases from J; junction bases left unmatched: 5. CDR3 sequence reads: CAISDREVYGYTF. CDR3 DNA: TGTGCCATCAGCGACAGGGAGGTCTATGGCTACACCTTC.

The chain combines TRBV5-1 with TRBJ1-5; 9 bases are a match to TRBD1. From germline, CDR1 is SGHRS and CDR2 YFSETQ. CDR3 length equals 14 residues. V lost 7 bases, J lost 6 bases, and 8 bases stayed unmatched. CDR3 sequence reads: CASSEGQGFQPQHF. DNA for the CDR3: TGCGCCAGCTCGGAGGGACAGGGTTTTCAGCCCCAGCATTTT.

The chain uses TRBV5-1 and TRBJ1-4; maybe TRBD1 (5 bases). CDR1 and CDR2 (germline): SGHRS, YFSETQ. The CDR3 is 14 amino acids. The V end lost 4 bases, the J end lost 8 bases, and 15 bases lay between the germline ends. The CDR3 loop reads CASSIGTPGEKLFF. DNA for the CDR3: TGCGCCAGCAGCATCGGGACGCCGGGGGAAAAACTGTTTTTT.

The chain employs TRBV30 and TRBJ1-2, with D perhaps TRBD1 (6 bases). The CDR3 has 14 residues. The ends were cut back, 7 bases at V and 7 bases at J, with 22 bases in the middle. The germline V gene encodes CDR1 GTSNPN and CDR2 SVGIG (reference sequence). DNA of the CDR3: TGTGCCTTGGGGAGGGGGGGAAACGCCGGTGGCTACACCTTC. Its protein is CALGRGGNAGGYTF.

The CDR3 nucleotides read TGTGCCAGCAGCCCGGGACTAGCGGGAGGCGTCTACGAGCAGTACTTC. This codes for CASSPGLAGGVYEQYF. This chain links TRBV3-1 (or the pseudogene TRBV3-2) with TRBJ2-7, with 15 nucleotides matching TRBD2. With 4 bases clipped from V and 3 bases from J, the junction kept 4 bases outside the gene matches. CDR1 is LGHDT and CDR2 is YNNKEL in the germline V gene (reference sequence). The CDR3 consists of 16 residues.

V and J are TRBV2 and TRBJ1-2; 7 nucleotides match TRBD1. This CDR3 is 13 amino acids long. V gave up 4 bases and J gave up 4 bases; unmatched junction bases: 3. From germline, CDR1 is SNHLY and CDR2 FYNNEI. The CDR3 is CASSVRDSYGYTF. DNA of the CDR3: TGTGCCAGCAGTGTCCGGGACAGCTATGGCTACACCTTC.